These 22 T cell receptor beta chains came from one sample sequenced in a study of T cell responses to AZD1222 COVID-19 vaccine. Sequencing used immunoSEQ multiplex PCR; TCRdb keeps in-frame clones, though not all of them. Here the sample spans tens of thousands of clones, about nine tenths being singletons. Source: peripheral blood, taken 28 days after the second AZD1222 dose. The receptors derive from an adult who received the AZD1222 COVID-19 vaccine.

The chain uses TRBV7-2 and TRBJ2-7; D remains ambiguous. The CDR3 runs to 14 residues. CDR1 and CDR2 (germline): SGHTA, FQGNSA. V lost 2 bases and J lost 0, with 8 bases in between. CDR3 amino acids: CASSLLRSSYEQYF. CDR3 in DNA: TGTGCCAGCAGCTTATTACGTTCCTCCTACGAGCAGTACTTC.

This clone is a singleton in its sample. V is TRBV20-1 and J is TRBJ1-5; no clear D gene. Trimming took 3 bases from V and 2 from J, leaving 11 bases between them. Germline V lookup: CDR1 DFQATT, CDR2 SNEGSKA (reference sequence). The CDR3 spans 14 residues. CDR3 in DNA: TGCAGTGCTAGTCTCAGAAGGGGCAATCAGCCCCAGCATTTT. Translation: CSASLRRGNQPQHF.

The rearrangement links TRBV2 to TRBJ2-5; 7 bases align to TRBD1. Unmatched junction bases numbered 4, after V lost 6 bases and J lost 0 bases. Germline V gene sequence: CDR1 SNHLY, CDR2 FYNNEI. The CDR3 is 14 residues long. CDR3 DNA sequence: TGTGCCAGCAGGTGGACAGGACACCAAGAGACCCAGTACTTC. Its translation is CASRWTGHQETQYF. The whole variable domain, remainder taken from reference TRBV2 and TRBJ2-5, is EPEVTQTPSHQVTQMGQEVILRCVPISNHLYFYWYRQILGQKVEFLVSFYNNEISEKSEIFDDQFSVERPDGSNFTLKIRSTKLEDSAMYFCASRWTGHQETQYFGPGTRLLVL.

This chain links TRBV15 with TRBJ1-4; D unclear. Trimming removed 0 bases at V and 0 bases at J, with 8 bases between. CDR1 and CDR2 from the germline V gene are LNHNV and YYDKDF (reference sequence). This CDR3 spans 16 amino acids. The CDR3 here is CATSRERRATNEKLFF. DNA of the CDR3: TGTGCCACCAGCAGAGAACGGCGCGCAACTAATGAAAAACTGTTTTTT.

A single count supports this clone. This sequence joins TRBV5-4 and TRBJ1-2; 7 nucleotides line up with TRBD1. Unmatched junction bases numbered 3, after V lost 0 bases and J lost 7 bases. The CDR3 is 13 residues long. Germline V CDR1 and CDR2: SGHNT, YYREEE (reference sequence). CDR3: CASSLDGQAGYTF. In DNA, the CDR3 is TGTGCCAGCAGCTTGGACGGACAGGCTGGCTACACCTTC.

The chain combines TRBV30 with TRBJ1-3, with TRBD1 matching 7 bases. The CDR3 consists of 16 residues. V gave up 1 base and J gave up 0 bases; unmatched junction bases: 6. The germline gives CDR1 GTSNPN, CDR2 SVGIG (reference sequence). CDR3 sequence: CAWSAGTASSGNTIYF. The CDR3 DNA reads TGTGCCTGGAGTGCAGGGACAGCAAGCTCTGGAAACACCATATATTTT.

The chain couples TRBV6-5 to TRBJ2-5; TRBD2 agrees at 10 bases. V shed 6 bases, J shed 2 bases, and the junction held 6 bases outside the gene matches. Germline V lookup: CDR1 MNHEY, CDR2 SVGAGI. This CDR3 has 15 residues. The CDR3 DNA sequence: TGTGCCAGCAGCCGAGGGACTAGCGCACAAGAGACCCAGTACTTC. As protein: CASSRGTSAQETQYF.

The chain recombines TRBV6-5 with TRBJ1-2; D perhaps matches TRBD1 (5 bases). Germline V gives CDR1 MNHEY, CDR2 SVGAGI. The CDR3 consists of 14 residues. Trimming removed 2 bases at V and 6 bases at J, with 13 bases between. Here the CDR3 reads CASSYGAGRDGYTF. The CDR3 nucleotides read TGTGCCAGCAGTTACGGGGCAGGGAGAGATGGCTACACCTTC.

The chain uses TRBV19 and TRBJ2-7; a possible D gene is TRBD1 (5 bases). This CDR3 region has 13 residues. Germline V gene data show CDR1 as LNHDA and CDR2 as SQIVND (reference sequence). Trimming stripped 1 base from V and 3 bases from J, with 7 bases between. The CDR3 coding sequence is TGTGCCAGTAGTATAGGGGGCGACTACGAGCAGTACTTC. It codes for CASSIGGDYEQYF.

The genes are TRBV6-5 and TRBJ1-2, with D uncertain. The CDR3 is 13 amino acids. From germline, CDR1 is MNHEY and CDR2 SVGAGI. Trimming removed 8 bases at V and 2 bases at J, with 12 bases between. CDR3 sequence (DNA): TGTGCCAGCTCCCAGGAGCCCAACTATGGCTACACCTTC. Translated: CASSQEPNYGYTF.

This rearrangement joins TRBV7-9 to TRBJ1-2; D gene uncertain. Germline-derived CDR1 and CDR2 are SEHNR and FQNEAQ (reference sequence). The CDR3 totals 15 residues. V lost 5 bases, J lost 1 base, and 14 bases lay in between. CDR3 amino acids: CASSRSLDLNYGYTF. The CDR3 nucleotides are TGTGCCAGCAGCCGTTCTCTGGATCTTAACTATGGCTACACCTTC. The variable domain in full, with the rest retrieved from reference TRBV7-9 and TRBJ1-2, is DTGVSQNPRHKITKRGQNVTFRCDPISEHNRLYWYRQTLGQGPEFLTYFQNEAQLEKSRLLSDRFSAERPKGSFSTLEIQRTEQGDSAMYLCASSRSLDLNYGYTFGSGTRLTVV.

A single count supports this clone. The chain carries TRBV15 and TRBJ1-5, with no clear D. The CDR3 consists of 15 residues. V was cut by 5 bases and J by 3 bases, with 14 bases left in between. Germline lookup yields CDR1 LNHNV and CDR2 YYDKDF (reference sequence). DNA of the CDR3: TGTGCCACCAGCGTCGGAGACTCTTACAATCAGCCCCAGCATTTT. Its protein product is CATSVGDSYNQPQHF.

The rearrangement links TRBV3-1 (or the pseudogene TRBV3-2) to TRBJ1-2; D perhaps matches TRBD1 (5 bases). CDR3 length equals 13 residues. Germline assignment: CDR1 LGHDT and CDR2 YNNKEL (reference sequence). The V gene lost 5 bases and the J gene lost 8 bases, with 15 bases spanning the gap. Here the CDR3 DNA reads TGTGCCAGCAGCAAGGGGCAGGGAAGGGGCTACACCTTC. Protein: CASSKGQGRGYTF.

This rearrangement joins TRBV27 to TRBJ2-7, with 8 bases that match TRBD1. From germline, CDR1 is MNHEY and CDR2 SMNVEV (reference sequence). The CDR3 contains 13 residues. V trimming: 8 bases; J trimming: 7 bases; junction bases outside the gene matches: 10. The CDR3 here is CASRPSGGWEQYF. CDR3 bases: TGTGCCAGCCGACCCTCAGGGGGCTGGGAGCAGTACTTC.

This clone rates as medium-sized. J is TRBJ2-7 and V is TRBV11-2; 7 bases agree with TRBD2. The germline V gene has CDR1 SGHAT and CDR2 FQNNGV. This CDR3 comprises 15 residues. Trimming removed 2 bases from V and 5 bases from J; junction bases left unmatched: 9. The CDR3 DNA reads as TGTGCCAGCAGCTTACGGGCGGGGGTAGGAAACGAGCAGTACTTC. It specifies CASSLRAGVGNEQYF.

The chain recombines TRBV30 with TRBJ1-5; TRBD1 might be the D (5 bases). CDR1 is GTSNPN and CDR2 is SVGIG in the germline V gene (reference sequence). The length of the CDR3 is 13 residues. V dropped 1 base and J dropped 6 bases, with 10 bases sitting between them. CDR3 region: CAWSGTTGQPQHF. The CDR3 DNA sequence: TGTGCCTGGAGTGGGACAACCGGTCAGCCCCAGCATTTT.

The chain recombines TRBV7-2 with TRBJ2-1; D is uncertain. This CDR3 region has 15 residues. Trimming pared 3 bases from V and 3 bases from J, leaving 12 bases between. Looked up from germline, CDR1 is SGHTA and CDR2 is FQGNSA. DNA of the CDR3: TGTGCCAGCAGCTTCTCTGGGGTCGGCTACAATGAGCAGTTCTTC. This encodes CASSFSGVGYNEQFF.

The chain is built from TRBV7-6 and TRBJ1-4; 7 positions agree with TRBD1. The germline V gene encodes CDR1 SGHVS and CDR2 FNYEAQ. V trimming: 6 bases; J trimming: 8 bases; junction bases outside the gene matches: 9. This CDR3 is 14 amino acids long. The CDR3 is CASRQGLVGEKLFF. In DNA form, the CDR3 reads TGTGCCAGCAGACAGGGGCTGGTAGGGGAAAAACTGTTTTTT.

The gene calls are TRBV7-2 and TRBJ1-2; 9 nucleotides line up with TRBD1. Germline CDR1 SGHTA, CDR2 FQGNSA. The CDR3 extends over 13 amino acids. V gave up 3 bases and J gave up 6 bases; unmatched junction bases: 2. The CDR3: CASSLDRGDGYTF. The CDR3 region has the DNA TGTGCCAGCAGCTTGGACAGGGGAGATGGCTACACCTTC.

The genes are TRBV28 and TRBJ2-3; 8 positions match TRBD1. Germline CDR1 reads MDHEN; CDR2 reads SYDVKM. This CDR3 has 16 amino acids. V lost 2 bases, J lost 6 bases, and 10 bases stayed unmatched. The CDR3 DNA sequence: TGTGCCAGCAGTTTAAGTGGGGCAGGGGGCAGGGATACGCAGTATTTT. Translation gives CASSLSGAGGRDTQYF.

J is TRBJ1-2 and V is TRBV14; 7 bases agree with TRBD1. V trimming: 4 bases; J trimming: 5 bases; junction bases outside the gene matches: 7. Germline CDR1 reads SGHDN; CDR2 reads FVKESK. The CDR3 runs 14 residues. CDR3 DNA sequence: TGTGCCAGCAGCCGGATGGGACAGCAGTATGGCTACACCTTC. As protein: CASSRMGQQYGYTF. The whole variable domain, filled in from reference TRBV14 and TRBJ1-2, reads EAGVTQFPSHSVIEKGQTVTLRCDPISGHDNLYWYRRVMGKEIKFLLHFVKESKQDESGMPNNRFLAERTGGTYSTLKVQPAELEDSGVYFCASSRMGQQYGYTFGSGTRLTVV.

V is TRBV12-2 and J is TRBJ1-3; TRBD1 was called by the table and not checked on the DNA. TRBV12-2 is described as a pseudogene. The CDR3 runs 18 residues. CDR3 nucleotides: TGTGCATCAGAATTAGGATCCGGGACAGACGTCTCTGGAAACACCATATATTTT. It translates to CASELGSGTDVSGNTIYF.